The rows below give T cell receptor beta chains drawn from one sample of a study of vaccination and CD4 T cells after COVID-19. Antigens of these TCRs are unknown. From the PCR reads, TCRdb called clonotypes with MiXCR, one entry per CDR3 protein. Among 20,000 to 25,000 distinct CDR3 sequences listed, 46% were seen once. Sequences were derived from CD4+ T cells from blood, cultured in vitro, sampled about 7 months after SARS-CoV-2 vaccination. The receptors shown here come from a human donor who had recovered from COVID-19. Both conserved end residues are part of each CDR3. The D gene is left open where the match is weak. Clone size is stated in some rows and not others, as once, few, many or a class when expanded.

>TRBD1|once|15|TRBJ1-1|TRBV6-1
TGTGCCAGCAGTCCCTCCGGACAGGGGAGCACTGAAGCTTTCTTT
CASSPSGQGSTEAFF
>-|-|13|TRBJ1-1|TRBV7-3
TGTGCCAGCAGCTTAATGCGGGACACTGAAGCTTTCTTT
CASSLMRDTEAFF
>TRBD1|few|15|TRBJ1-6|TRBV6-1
TGTGCCAGCAGTCCCAGGGACAGCAAGAACTCACCCCTCCACTTT
CASSPRDSKNSPLHF
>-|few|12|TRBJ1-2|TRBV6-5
TGTGCCAGCAGTTACCCCGGGCGGGAAAACACCTTC
CASSYPGRENTF
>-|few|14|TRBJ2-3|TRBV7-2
TGTGCCAGCAGCTTAGGGGGGGATGGGGATACGCAGTATTTT
CASSLGGDGDTQYF
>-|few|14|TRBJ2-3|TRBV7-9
TGTGCCAGCAGCTTGACAGGGAGGACAGATACGCAGTATTTT
CASSLTGRTDTQYF
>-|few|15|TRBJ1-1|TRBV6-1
TGTGCCAGCAGCGAATTGAGGTTTATGAACACTGAAGCTTTCTTT
CASSELRFMNTEAFF
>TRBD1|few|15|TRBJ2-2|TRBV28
TGTGCCAGCAATATAAACAGGGGGTACACCGGGGAGCTGTTTTTT
CASNINRGYTGELFF
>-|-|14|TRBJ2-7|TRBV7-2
TGTGCCAGCAGCTTGGAACGGGACCCCTCCGAGCAGTACTTC
CASSLERDPSEQYF
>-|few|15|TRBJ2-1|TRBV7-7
TGTGCTAGCAGCTCCTTCAGGGGCGACTACACTGAGCAGTTCTTC
CASSSFRGDYTEQFF
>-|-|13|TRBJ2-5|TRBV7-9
TGTGCCAGCAGCTCGCTGAGTGGTTTAACCCAGTACTTC
CASSSLSGLTQYF
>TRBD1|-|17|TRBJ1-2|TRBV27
TGTGCCAGCAGTGCCATACCGGGGGGCAGGGGGAGCTTTAGCTACACCTTC
CASSAIPGGRGSFSYTF
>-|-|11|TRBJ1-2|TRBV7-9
TGTGCCAGCAGCTTAGCGGGGGGCTACACCTTC
CASSLAGGYTF
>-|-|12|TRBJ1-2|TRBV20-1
TGCAGTGCTAGAGACAGGGGTTACGGCTACACCTTC
CSARDRGYGYTF
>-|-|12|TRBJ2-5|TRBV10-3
TGTGCCTCCCGACAGGACCAAGAGACCCAGTACTTC
CASRQDQETQYF
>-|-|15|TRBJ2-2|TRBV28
TGTGCCAGCAGTCCACCGGAGGGAAACACCGGGGAGCTGTTTTTT
CASSPPEGNTGELFF
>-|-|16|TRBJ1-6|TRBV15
TGTGCCACCAGCAGAGATAGAACCATCGGTAGTTCACCCCTCCACTTT
CATSRDRTIGSSPLHF
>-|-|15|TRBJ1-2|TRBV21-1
TGTGCCAGCAGCAAAGTTGGACCTCTAGGGCATGGCTACACCTTC
CASSKVGPLGHGYTF
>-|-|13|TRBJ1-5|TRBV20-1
TGCAGTGCGTGCCGGGACAGCAATCAGCCCCAGCATTTT
CSACRDSNQPQHF
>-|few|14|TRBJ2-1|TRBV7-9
TGTGCCAGCAGCTTAAGTAGCGGTTACAATGAGCAGTTCTTC
CASSLSSGYNEQFF
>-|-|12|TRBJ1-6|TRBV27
TGTGCCAGCAGTCCCTATAATTCACCCCTCCACTTT
CASSPYNSPLHF
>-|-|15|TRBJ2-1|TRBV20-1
TGCAGTGCTAGGGTCGCGGGGAGCTCCTACAATGAGCAGTTCTTC
CSARVAGSSYNEQFF
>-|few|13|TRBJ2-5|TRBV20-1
TGCAGTGCTAGTCGTGGGGGAGGTGAGACCCAGTACTTC
CSASRGGGETQYF
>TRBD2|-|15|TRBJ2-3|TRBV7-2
TGTGCCAGCAGGAAGACTAGCGGGGGCCCAGATACGCAGTATTTT
CASRKTSGGPDTQYF
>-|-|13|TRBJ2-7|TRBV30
TGTGCCTGGACCCGGGCCAGAACCTACGAGCAGTACTTC
CAWTRARTYEQYF
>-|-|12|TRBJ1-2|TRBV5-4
TGTGCCAGCAGCCTAATGGGAGTAGGGTACACCTTC
CASSLMGVGYTF
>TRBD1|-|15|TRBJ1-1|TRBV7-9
TGTGCCAGCAGCTTAGCGGACAGGGGGAGGACTGAAGCTTTCTTT
CASSLADRGRTEAFF
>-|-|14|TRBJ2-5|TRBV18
TGTGCCAGCTCACCATATGGCGGGGCAGAGACCCAGTACTTC
CASSPYGGAETQYF
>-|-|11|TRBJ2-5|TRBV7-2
TGTGCCAGCTCCGTCAATTGGGCCCAGTACTTC
CASSVNWAQYF
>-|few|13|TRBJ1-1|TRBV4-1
TGCGCCAGCAGCCAAGGGACATCGCTTGGAGCTTTCTTT
CASSQGTSLGAFF
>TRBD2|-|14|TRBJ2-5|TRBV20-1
TGCAGTGCCTGCCTAGCGGGGACAACAGAGACCCAGTACTTC
CSACLAGTTETQYF
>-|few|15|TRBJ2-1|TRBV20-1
TGCAGTGCTAGCCTATCGGGGGCTTACTACAATGAGCAGTTCTTC
CSASLSGAYYNEQFF
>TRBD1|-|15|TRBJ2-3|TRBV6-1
TGTGCCAGCAGCTTCGGACAGGGGAGAGTGGATACGCAGTATTTT
CASSFGQGRVDTQYF
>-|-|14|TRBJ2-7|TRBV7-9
TGTGCCAGCAGCTTAACATCAGGGCCCTACGAGCAGTACTTC
CASSLTSGPYEQYF
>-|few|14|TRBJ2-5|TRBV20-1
TGCAGTGCTAGTGGGGGGAGGACTCAAGAGACCCAGTACTTC
CSASGGRTQETQYF
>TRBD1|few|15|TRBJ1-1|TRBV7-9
TGTGCCAGCAACCCCCTCGAGGGGGCAGGAACTGAAGCTTTCTTT
CASNPLEGAGTEAFF
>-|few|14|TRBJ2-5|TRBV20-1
TGCAGTGCTAGAGCCCCACAGGGTGGGGAGACCCAGTACTTC
CSARAPQGGETQYF
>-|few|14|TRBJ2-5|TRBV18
TGTGCCAGCTCACCAGTGGGGTCTAAAGAGACCCAGTACTTC
CASSPVGSKETQYF
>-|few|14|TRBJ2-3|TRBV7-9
TGTGCCAGCAGCTTAGGACAGTACACAGATACGCAGTATTTT
CASSLGQYTDTQYF
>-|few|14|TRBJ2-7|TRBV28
TGTGCCAGCAGTGAACCGGGACATAGTTACGAGCAGTACTTC
CASSEPGHSYEQYF
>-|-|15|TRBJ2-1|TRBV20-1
TGCAGTGCTAGAGGTGGGCCGGGCCGGGCGGATGAGCAGTTCTTC
CSARGGPGRADEQFF
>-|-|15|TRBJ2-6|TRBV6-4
TGTGCCAGCAGGTCAGATAACTCTGGGGCCAACGTCCTGACTTTC
CASRSDNSGANVLTF
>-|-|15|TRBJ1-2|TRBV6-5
TGTGCCAGCAGTTACGTATGGTCCAGGAACTATGGCTACACCTTC
CASSYVWSRNYGYTF
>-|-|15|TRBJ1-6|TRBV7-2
TGTGCCAGCAGCTTAGATGGCCCCTTCGGGACGACCCTCCACTTT
CASSLDGPFGTTLHF